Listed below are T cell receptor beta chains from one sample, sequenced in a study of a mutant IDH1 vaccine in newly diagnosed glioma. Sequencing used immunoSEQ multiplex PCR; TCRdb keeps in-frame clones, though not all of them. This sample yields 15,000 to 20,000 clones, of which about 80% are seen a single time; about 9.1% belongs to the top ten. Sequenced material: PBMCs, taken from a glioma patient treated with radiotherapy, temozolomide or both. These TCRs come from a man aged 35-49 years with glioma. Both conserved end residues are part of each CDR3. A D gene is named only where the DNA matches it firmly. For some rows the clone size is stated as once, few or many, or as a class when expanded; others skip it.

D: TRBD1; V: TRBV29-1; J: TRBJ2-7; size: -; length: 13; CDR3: CSVEGQGRDEQYF; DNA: TGCAGCGTTGAGGGACAGGGTCGCGACGAGCAGTACTTC
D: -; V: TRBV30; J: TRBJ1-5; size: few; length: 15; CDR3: CAWSKQTGSNQPQHF; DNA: TGTGCCTGGAGTAAGCAGACAGGTAGCAATCAGCCCCAGCATTTT
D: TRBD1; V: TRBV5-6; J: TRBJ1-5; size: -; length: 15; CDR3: CASSGNRGLNQPQHF; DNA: TGTGCCAGCAGCGGTAACAGGGGGCTTAATCAGCCCCAGCATTTT
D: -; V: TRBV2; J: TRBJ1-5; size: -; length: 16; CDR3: CASSGPWGTSNQPQHF; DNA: TGTGCCAGCAGTGGTCCGTGGGGGACGAGCAATCAGCCCCAGCATTTT
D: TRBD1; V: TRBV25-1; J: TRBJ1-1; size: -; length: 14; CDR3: CATSGQGALTEAFF; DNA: TGTGCCACCTCAGGACAGGGGGCTCTCACTGAAGCTTTCTTT
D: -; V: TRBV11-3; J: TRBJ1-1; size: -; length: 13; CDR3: CASSSTVATEAFF; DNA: TGTGCCAGCAGCAGCACAGTGGCCACTGAAGCTTTCTTT
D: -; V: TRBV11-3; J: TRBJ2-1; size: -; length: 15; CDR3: CASSPRRDRSNEQFF; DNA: TGTGCCAGCAGCCCCCGAAGGGACCGCTCCAATGAGCAGTTCTTC
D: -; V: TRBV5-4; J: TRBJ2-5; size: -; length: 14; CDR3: CASSLTGYQETQYF; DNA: TGTGCCAGCAGCTTAACGGGGTACCAAGAGACCCAGTACTTC
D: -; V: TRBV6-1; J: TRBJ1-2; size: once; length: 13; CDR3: CASNEGPRVPYTF; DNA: TGTGCCAGCAACGAAGGACCCAGGGTGCCCTACACCTTC
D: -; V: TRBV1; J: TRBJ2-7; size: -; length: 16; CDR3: CTSSHFRTSGGLEQYF; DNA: TGCACCAGCAGCCATTTCAGGACTAGCGGTGGACTCGAGCAGTACTTC
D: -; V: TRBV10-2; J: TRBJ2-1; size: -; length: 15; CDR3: CASRTGGPAYNEQFF; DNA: TGCGCCAGCAGGACCGGAGGGCCCGCCTACAATGAGCAGTTCTTC
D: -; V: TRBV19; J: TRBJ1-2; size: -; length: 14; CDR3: CASSIGGANYGYTF; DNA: TGTGCCAGTAGTATCGGGGGAGCTAACTATGGCTACACCTTC
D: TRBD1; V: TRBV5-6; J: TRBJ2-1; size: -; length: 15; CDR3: CASSLVRQGFDEQFF; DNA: TGTGCCAGCAGCTTGGTGCGACAGGGATTCGATGAGCAGTTCTTC
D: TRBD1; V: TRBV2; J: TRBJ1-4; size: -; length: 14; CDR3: CASRRQGAHEKLFF; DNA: TGTGCCAGCAGACGACAGGGGGCTCATGAAAAACTGTTTTTT
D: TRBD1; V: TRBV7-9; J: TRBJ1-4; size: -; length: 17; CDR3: CASSSPRGQGRYEKLFF; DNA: TGTGCCAGCAGCTCACCCCGGGGACAGGGACGGTATGAAAAACTGTTTTTT
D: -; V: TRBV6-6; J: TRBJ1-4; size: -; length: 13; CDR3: CAHGGRPNEKLFF; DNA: TGTGCCCACGGGGGGCGGCCTAATGAAAAACTGTTTTTT
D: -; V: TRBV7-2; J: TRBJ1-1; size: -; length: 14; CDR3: CASSLSQIPDEAFF; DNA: TGTGCCAGCAGCTTAAGTCAGATACCTGATGAAGCTTTCTTT
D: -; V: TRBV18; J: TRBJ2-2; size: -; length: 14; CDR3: CASSPNTNTGELFF; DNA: TGTGCCAGCTCACCAAACACGAACACCGGGGAGCTGTTTTTT
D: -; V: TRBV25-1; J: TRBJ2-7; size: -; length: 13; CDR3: CATMTESSYEQYF; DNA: TGTGCCACCATGACGGAGAGCTCCTACGAGCAGTACTTC
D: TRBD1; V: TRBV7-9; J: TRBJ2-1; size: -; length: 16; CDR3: CASSLAARGQNNEQFF; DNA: TGTGCCAGCAGCTTAGCGGCAAGGGGACAGAACAATGAGCAGTTCTTC
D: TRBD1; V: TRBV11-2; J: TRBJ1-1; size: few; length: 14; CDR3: CASSRDRLNTEAFF; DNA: TGTGCCAGCAGCCGGGACAGACTAAACACTGAAGCTTTCTTT
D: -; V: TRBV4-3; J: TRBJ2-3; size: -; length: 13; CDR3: CASSPLRGDTQYF; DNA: TGCGCCAGCAGCCCCCTACGGGGCGATACGCAGTATTTT
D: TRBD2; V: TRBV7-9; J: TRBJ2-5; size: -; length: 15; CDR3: CASSLSGSGAETQYF; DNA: TGTGCCAGCAGCCTTAGCGGGAGTGGGGCTGAGACCCAGTACTTC
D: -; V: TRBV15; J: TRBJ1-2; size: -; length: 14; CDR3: CATSSAGTGTSYTF; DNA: TGTGCCACCAGCAGTGCCGGGACGGGAACCAGCTACACCTTC
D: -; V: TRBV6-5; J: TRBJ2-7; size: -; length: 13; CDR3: CASSYGIYYEQYF; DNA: TGTGCCAGCAGTTACGGCATCTACTACGAGCAGTACTTC
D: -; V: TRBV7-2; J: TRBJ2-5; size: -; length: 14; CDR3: CASSLGSVGETQYF; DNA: TGTGCCAGCAGCTTAGGATCAGTTGGGGAGACCCAGTACTTC
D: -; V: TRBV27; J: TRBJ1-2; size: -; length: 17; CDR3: CASSSNWDTLRSYGYTF; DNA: TGTGCCAGCAGTTCCAATTGGGACACCCTAAGGAGCTATGGCTACACCTTC
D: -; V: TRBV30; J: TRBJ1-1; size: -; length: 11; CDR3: CAWGVRTEAFF; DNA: TGTGCCTGGGGGGTAAGGACTGAAGCTTTCTTT